Below are 9 T cell receptor beta chains sequenced from a single sample in a study of T cells in Graves' hyperthyroidism and ophthalmopathy. RNA transcripts served as the template for amplifying TCR beta CDR3 regions. Researchers ran a first-round RT-PCR on the TCR CDR3 using the HTBI primer set. One entry per CDR3 protein, called by TCRdb with MiXCR from the multiplex PCR reads. The repertoire has some 500,000 distinct CDR3 sequences, approximately 15% of them found once; the top ten carry 15% to 20%. The sample consisted of blood. The receptors were sampled from a woman younger than 35 with Graves' hyperthyroidism.

At least ten counts were recorded for this clonotype. V and J are TRBV18 and TRBJ2-3; D remains ambiguous. V was trimmed by 6 bases and J by 0 bases, leaving 13 bases between them. The V gene's germline CDR1 is KGHSH and CDR2 LQKENI. CDR3 length equals 15 residues. Here the CDR3 DNA reads TGTGCCAGCTCTCCGAAGGCGGTGAGCACAGATACGCAGTATTTT. Protein sequence: CASSPKAVSTDTQYF.

The chain couples TRBV29-1 to TRBJ2-5; 11 bases line up with TRBD2. This CDR3 contains 15 residues. Germline V gives CDR1 SQVTM, CDR2 ANQGSEA. With V trimmed by 4 bases and J by 2 bases, 6 bases remained unmatched. In DNA, the CDR3 is TGCAGCGTTGTGGAGGGACTAGCGGCTCAAGAGACCCAGTACTTC. Translation: CSVVEGLAAQETQYF.

In its sample, this clonotype was seen many times. CDR3 sequence reads: CATNQGSTDTQYF. The CDR3 nucleotides are TGTGCAACGAATCAGGGGAGCACAGATACGCAGTATTTT. The rearrangement links TRBV19 to TRBJ2-3; TRBD1 is a possible D gene (6 bases). CDR3 length: 13 amino acids. The germline CDR1 and CDR2 sequences are LNHDA and SQIVND (reference sequence).

This clonotype occurred many times. J is TRBJ2-1 and V is TRBV10-2, with D maybe TRBD1 (5 bases). The V gene lost 4 bases and the J gene lost 6 bases, with 22 bases spanning the gap. This CDR3 comprises 17 residues. Looked up from germline, CDR1 is WSHSY and CDR2 is SAAADI. The CDR3 sequence: CASSVPNRNLYGNEQFF. For the CDR3, the DNA is TGCGCCAGCAGTGTGCCCAACAGGAACCTATATGGCAATGAGCAGTTCTTC.

This clonotype has a count of ten or more. This chain joins TRBV12-5 and TRBJ2-5; 13 nucleotides match TRBD2. CDR1 is LGHNT, CDR2 FRNRAP, per germline. This CDR3 is built from 15 residues. With 4 bases clipped from V and 3 bases from J, the junction kept 2 bases outside the gene matches. The CDR3 coding sequence is TGTGCTAGTGGTTACGGGACTAGCGGGAAAGAGACCCAGTACTTC. Translated, it gives CASGYGTSGKETQYF.

The V call is TRBV11-2, the J call TRBJ1-5; D remains ambiguous. The germline CDR1 and CDR2 sequences are SGHAT and FQNNGV. Deletions cut 0 bases from V and 5 bases from J, with 11 bases between. The CDR3 covers 15 residues. The CDR3 region is CASSLEGRKDQPQHF. The CDR3, as DNA: TGTGCCAGCAGCTTAGAGGGCAGGAAGGATCAGCCCCAGCATTTT.

This clonotype appeared many times. The chain employs TRBV27 and TRBJ2-7, with D perhaps being TRBD1 or TRBD2 (5 bases each). V was clipped by 4 bases and J by 2 bases, with 15 bases between them. Germline CDR1 and CDR2: MNHEY and SMNVEV (reference sequence). The CDR3 has 15 amino acids. This CDR3 is CASSYTGTVAYEQYF. DNA of the CDR3: TGTGCCAGCAGTTACACCGGGACCGTGGCCTACGAGCAGTACTTC.

Ten or more counts support this clonotype. The chain has TRBV6-1 and TRBJ1-4, with 11 bases identical to TRBD1. Germline V CDR1 and CDR2: MNHNS, SASEGT. V trimming: 8 bases; J trimming: 7 bases; junction bases outside the gene matches: 6. This CDR3 spans 14 amino acids. The DNA for the CDR3 is TGTGCCAGCGGCGGACAGGGGGCGTTTGAAAAACTGTTTTTT. Translated, it gives CASGGQGAFEKLFF.

This clonotype showed up many times. The V and J genes are TRBV2 and TRBJ2-1; D unclear. Germline CDR1 SNHLY, CDR2 FYNNEI. The V end lost 8 bases, the J end lost 0 bases, and 14 bases lay between the germline ends. The CDR3 is 15 residues long. The CDR3 spells CASGRSYSSYNEQFF. The CDR3 bases are TGTGCCAGCGGCAGGTCCTATAGCTCCTACAATGAGCAGTTCTTC. Supplemented by reference TRBV2 and TRBJ2-1, the full variable domain reads EPEVTQTPSHQVTQMGQEVILRCVPISNHLYFYWYRQILGQKVEFLVSFYNNEISEKSEIFDDQFSVERPDGSNFTLKIRSTKLEDSAMYFCASGRSYSSYNEQFFGPGTRLTVL.